Given below is one TCR beta chain in context. The repertoire was sequenced with immunoSEQ multiplex PCR; TCRdb's copy has only in-frame clones and lacks some. The sample holds 150,000 to 200,000 clones; around 84% are singletons and the top ten take roughly 6%. This specimen comes from a study of blood T cell repertoires in COVID-19. Turning to the study itself: Some COVID-19 samples were acute and others convalescent; all came from the United States, Italy and Spain. In each case, the material was cDNA or gDNA derived from T cells, B-cell-depleted T cells, or PBMCs.

The study drew participants aged roughly 18 to 89 years from 20 to 30 US areas. The recovered donors of Cohort 3 showed two negative PCRs, clearance, or symptom resolution. The CDR3 sequence is 14 residues long. From germline, CDR1 is MNHEY and CDR2 SMNVEV (reference sequence). V was trimmed by 0 bases and J by 4 bases, leaving 9 bases between them. The rearrangement joins TRBV27 to TRBJ1-2; D not resolved. This receptor was identified in a man aged 40-50 years who had recovered from COVID-19. The specimen was PBMCs or T cells enriched from blood (not recorded which). The CDR3 DNA is TGTGCCAGCAGTTTATCAGCCCGCCCCTATGGCTACACCTTC. Amino acid sequence: CASSLSARPYGYTF.